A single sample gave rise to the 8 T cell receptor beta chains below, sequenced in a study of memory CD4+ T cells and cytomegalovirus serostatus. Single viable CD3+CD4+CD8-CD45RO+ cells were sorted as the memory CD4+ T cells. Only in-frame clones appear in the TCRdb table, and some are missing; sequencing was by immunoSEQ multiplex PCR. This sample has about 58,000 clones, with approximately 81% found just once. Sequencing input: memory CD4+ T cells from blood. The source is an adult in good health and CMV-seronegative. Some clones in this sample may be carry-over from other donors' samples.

CDR3 nucleotides: TGTGCCAGCAGCTTAGATTGGCAGGGAGGTAATTCACCCCTCCACTTT. It translates to CASSLDWQGGNSPLHF. J is TRBJ1-6 and V is TRBV11-2; maybe TRBD1 (5 bases). Germline values: CDR1 SGHAT, CDR2 FQNNGV. The CDR3 covers 16 residues. V was cut by 0 bases and J by 6 bases, with 12 bases left in between.

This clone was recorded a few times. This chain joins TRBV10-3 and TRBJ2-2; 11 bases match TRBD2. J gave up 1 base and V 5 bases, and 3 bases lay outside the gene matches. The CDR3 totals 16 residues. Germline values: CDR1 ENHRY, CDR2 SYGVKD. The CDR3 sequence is CAISSTSGGNTGELFF. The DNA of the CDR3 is TGTGCCATCAGTTCTACTAGCGGGGGGAACACCGGGGAGCTGTTTTTT.

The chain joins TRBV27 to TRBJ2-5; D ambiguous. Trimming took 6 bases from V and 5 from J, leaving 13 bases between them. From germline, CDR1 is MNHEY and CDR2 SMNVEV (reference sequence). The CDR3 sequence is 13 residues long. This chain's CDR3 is CASSPGLKETQYF. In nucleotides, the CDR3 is TGTGCCAGCAGCCCGGGCCTCAAGGAGACCCAGTACTTC.

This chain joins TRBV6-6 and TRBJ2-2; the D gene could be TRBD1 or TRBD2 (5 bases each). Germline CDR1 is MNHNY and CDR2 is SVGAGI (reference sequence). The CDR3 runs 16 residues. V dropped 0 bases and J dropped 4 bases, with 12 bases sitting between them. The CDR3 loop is CASSYSTGPGTGELFF. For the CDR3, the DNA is TGTGCCAGCAGTTACTCAACGGGACCGGGCACCGGGGAGCTGTTTTTT.

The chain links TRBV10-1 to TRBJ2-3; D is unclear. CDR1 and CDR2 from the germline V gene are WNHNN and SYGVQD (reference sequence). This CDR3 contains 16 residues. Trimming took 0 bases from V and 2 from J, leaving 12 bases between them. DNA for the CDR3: TGCGCCAGCAGTGAGTCGAAGGGTTATCACACAGATACGCAGTATTTT. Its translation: CASSESKGYHTDTQYF.

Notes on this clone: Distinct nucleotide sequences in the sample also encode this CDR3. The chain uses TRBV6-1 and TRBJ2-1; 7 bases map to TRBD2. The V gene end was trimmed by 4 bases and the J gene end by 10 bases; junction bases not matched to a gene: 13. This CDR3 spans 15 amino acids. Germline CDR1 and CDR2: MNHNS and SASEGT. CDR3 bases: TGTGCCAGCAGTGTGGGCCTAGCGGCTATCACCGAGCAGTTCTTC. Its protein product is CASSVGLAAITEQFF.

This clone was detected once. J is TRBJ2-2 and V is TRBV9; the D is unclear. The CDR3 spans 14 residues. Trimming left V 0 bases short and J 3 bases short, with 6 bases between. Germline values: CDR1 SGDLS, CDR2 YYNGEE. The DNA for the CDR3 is TGTGCCAGCAGCGTAGAAAGCCACACCGGGGAGCTGTTTTTT. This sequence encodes CASSVESHTGELFF.

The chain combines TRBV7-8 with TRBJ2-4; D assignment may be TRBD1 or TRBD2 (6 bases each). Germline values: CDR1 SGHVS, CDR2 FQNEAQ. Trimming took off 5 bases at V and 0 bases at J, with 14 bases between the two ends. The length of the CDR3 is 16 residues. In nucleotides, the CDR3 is TGTGCCAGCAGCCCCTGGGGGGCGCTAGCCAAAAACATTCAGTACTTC. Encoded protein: CASSPWGALAKNIQYF. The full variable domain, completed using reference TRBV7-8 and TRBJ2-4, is GAGVSQSPRYKVAKRGQDVALRCDPISGHVSLFWYQQALGQGPEFLTYFQNEAQLDKSGLPSDRFFAERPEGSVSTLKIQRTQQEDSAVYLCASSPWGALAKNIQYFGAGTRLSVL.